The rows below give T cell receptor beta chains drawn from one sample of a study of beta chain features in type 1 diabetes. Assay: immunoSEQ multiplex PCR; the TCRdb copy retains only in-frame clones and omits some. The sample shows about 350,000 clones, 20% of them seen only once. Material: naive CD4+ T cells from blood. These receptors were collected from a woman aged 18-30 years in good health. The CDR3 runs from the conserved cysteine through the conserved F or W. D genes are given only for firm matches. The size field is filled for only some rows; it gives once, few, many or a size class.

V gene	J gene	clone size	D gene	CDR3 length	CDR3 DNA	CDR3 protein
TRBV2	TRBJ2-1	few	TRBD2	14	TGTGCCAGCAGTGACCCTAGCGGGGACAATGAGCAGTTCTTC	CASSDPSGDNEQFF
TRBV18	TRBJ2-2	.	.	13	TGTGCCAGCTCACCTCAGGGGCCCGGGGAGCTGTTTTTT	CASSPQGPGELFF
TRBV6-1	TRBJ2-1	.	TRBD2	13	TGTGCCAGCACTCGTATAGCGGGAGGTTTGTCGTTCTTC	CASTRIAGGLSFF
TRBV19	TRBJ1-1	few	.	13	TGTGCCAGTAGTCATGGGGCGAACACTGAAGCTTTCTTT	CASSHGANTEAFF
TRBV30	TRBJ2-7	.	.	14	TGTGCCTGGAGTGCCGCTAGCGACGACTACGAGCAGTACTTC	CAWSAASDDYEQYF
TRBV5-4	TRBJ1-2	.	TRBD1	12	TGTGCCAGCAGCTTAGGGACAGGGGGCTACACCTTC	CASSLGTGGYTF
TRBV9	TRBJ2-2	few	TRBD2	17	TGTGCCAGCAGCGTAGGGACCGGGACTAGCGGGACCGGGGAGCTGTTTTTT	CASSVGTGTSGTGELFF
TRBV19	TRBJ2-7	few	TRBD1	16	TGTGCCAGTAGTTCGAACCCGACAGGGGCCTTGGACGAGCAGTACTTC	CASSSNPTGALDEQYF
TRBV5-4	TRBJ2-1	.	.	14	TGTGCCAGCAGCAGACAGGCCTTGGGGAATGAGCAGTTCTTC	CASSRQALGNEQFF
TRBV5-1	TRBJ2-5	few	TRBD1	16	TGCGCCAGCAGCTTGGGTACCACAGGGGGCAGGGAGACCCAGTACTTC	CASSLGTTGGRETQYF
TRBV7-2	TRBJ2-2	.	.	15	TGTGCCAGCAGCTTCCCAGCGCCAAGGGGCGGGGAGCTGTTTTTT	CASSFPAPRGGELFF
TRBV5-1	TRBJ2-7	.	TRBD2	15	TGCGCCAGCAGCTTCCTAGCGGGAGCCTCCTACGAGCAGTACTTC	CASSFLAGASYEQYF
TRBV5-1	TRBJ2-1	.	TRBD2	17	TGCGCCAGCAGCTCAACCTCCGGACTAGCGGGAGGCAATGAGCAGTTCTTC	CASSSTSGLAGGNEQFF
TRBV5-1	TRBJ2-7	few	TRBD2	14	TGCGCCAGCAGCTTTCGGGGGGAAGGCTACGAGCAGTACTTC	CASSFRGEGYEQYF
TRBV30	TRBJ2-1	.	.	13	TGTGCCTGGAACCGGGGCTCCTACAATGAGCAGTTCTTC	CAWNRGSYNEQFF
TRBV11-3	TRBJ2-2	.	TRBD1	18	TGTGCCAGCAGCTTAGCCTCAGGACAGGGGCCGAACACCGGGGAGCTGTTTTTT	CASSLASGQGPNTGELFF
TRBV5-1	TRBJ1-4	.	TRBD1	14	TGCGCCAGCAGAATCGGGACAGAGAATGAAAAACTGTTTTTT	CASRIGTENEKLFF
TRBV5-6	TRBJ2-3	.	.	11	TGTGCCAGCAGCTCCGGGGATACGCAGTATTTT	CASSSGDTQYF
TRBV18	TRBJ1-5	few	.	15	TGTGCCAGCTCACCACCGGGGGCCTCAAATCAGCCCCAGCATTTT	CASSPPGASNQPQHF
TRBV10-1	TRBJ2-7	few	TRBD1	15	TGCGCCAGCAGTGACCCGGGACAGGGTACCTACGAGCAGTACTTC	CASSDPGQGTYEQYF
TRBV30	TRBJ2-6	.	.	12	TGTGCCTGGAGTGTGGTGTTCGGCTTAGAGGCTTTC	CAWSVVFGLEAF
TRBV7-9	TRBJ2-1	.	TRBD2	15	TGTGCCAGCAGCTTATTGTGGACTAGTTCGAATGAGCAGTTCTTC	CASSLLWTSSNEQFF
TRBV9	TRBJ1-2	few	.	14	TGTGCCAGCAGCCTGGACATGGGGGGAAGTGGCTACACCTTC	CASSLDMGGSGYTF